The 30 T cell receptor beta chains below were found in one sample sequenced in a study of blood T cell repertoires in COVID-19. Sequenced by immunoSEQ multiplex PCR; TCRdb stores in-frame clones only, minus some. The sample has 300,000 to 400,000 clones, 65% to 90% seen once. Sequencing was carried out using peripheral blood. Receptor source: a human donor in a cohort sampled during active COVID-19.

The chain joins TRBV14 to TRBJ1-1; 7 positions agree with TRBD1. The CDR3 runs to 17 residues. Germline values: CDR1 SGHDN, CDR2 FVKESK. Trimming at V came to 4 bases and at J to 2 bases, leaving 13 bases not matched to a gene. CDR3 nucleotide sequence: TGTGCCAGCAGCCCATTTTTACCCCGGGACAGAAACACTGAAGCTTTCTTT. As protein: CASSPFLPRDRNTEAFF. The full variable domain, with the rest looked up from reference TRBV14 and TRBJ1-1, is EAGVTQFPSHSVIEKGQTVTLRCDPISGHDNLYWYRRVMGKEIKFLLHFVKESKQDESGMPNNRFLAERTGGTYSTLKVQPAELEDSGVYFCASSPFLPRDRNTEAFFGQGTRLTVV.

J is TRBJ1-1 and V is TRBV19; tentatively, D is TRBD1 (6 bases). This CDR3 has 12 residues. V was clipped by 5 bases and J by 8 bases, with 12 bases between them. CDR1 LNHDA and CDR2 SQIVND come from the germline V gene (reference sequence). Here the CDR3 reads CASSGRTAEAFF. The CDR3 DNA reads TGTGCCAGTAGTGGGCGGACAGCCGAAGCTTTCTTT. Full variable domain (outside the CDR3, taken from reference TRBV19 and TRBJ1-1): DGGITQSPKYLFRKEGQNVTLSCEQNLNHDAMYWYRQDPGQGLRLIYYSQIVNDFQKGDIAEGYSVSREKKESFPLTVTSAQKNPTAFYLCASSGRTAEAFFGQGTRLTVV.

The chain uses TRBV7-9 and TRBJ1-5; D is perhaps TRBD1 (5 bases). The V end was cut by 0 bases, the J end by 5 bases, with 8 bases between. CDR1 is SEHNR and CDR2 is FQNEAQ in the germline V gene (reference sequence). The CDR3 contains 14 residues. CDR3 nucleotide sequence: TGTGCCAGCAGCTTAGCGGGGCAGGATCAGCCCCAGCATTTT. Protein: CASSLAGQDQPQHF.

The rearrangement links TRBV29-1 to TRBJ1-1, with D uncertain. The CDR3 loop spans 12 amino acids. Germline V gene sequence: CDR1 SQVTM, CDR2 ANQGSEA. V lost 8 bases to trimming and J lost 7 bases, with 17 bases between them. This chain's CDR3 is CSSFGNRDEAFF. In DNA, the CDR3 is TGCAGCTCCTTTGGAAACCGGGATGAAGCTTTCTTT. Combining the CDR3 with reference TRBV29-1 and TRBJ1-1 gives the whole variable domain SAVISQKPSRDICQRGTSLTIQCQVDSQVTMMFWYRQQPGQSLTLIATANQGSEATYESGFVIDKFPISRPNLTFSTLTVSNMSPEDSSIYLCSSFGNRDEAFFGQGTRLTVV.

This chain connects TRBV6-5 to TRBJ1-2, with a weak D call TRBD1 (6 bases). CDR3 length: 13 residues. V lost 4 bases, J lost 7 bases, and 13 bases lay in between. Looked up from germline, CDR1 is MNHEY and CDR2 is SVGAGI. The CDR3 is CASSLDRIGGYTF. The CDR3 DNA follows: TGTGCCAGCAGTTTAGACAGGATAGGTGGCTACACCTTC.

The table lists this clone with a count of one. The rearrangement joins TRBV6-1 to TRBJ1-1; D possibly corresponds to TRBD1 (5 bases). Trimming cost V 0 bases and J 4 bases, with 9 bases left between them. CDR3 length: 14 residues. Germline V gene data show CDR1 as MNHNS and CDR2 as SASEGT. CDR3 sequence: CASSEASGSTEAFF. The CDR3 bases are TGTGCCAGCAGTGAAGCTTCAGGGTCCACTGAAGCTTTCTTT.

The chain uses TRBV9 and TRBJ2-3; 9 nucleotides line up with TRBD1. Per germline, CDR1 SGDLS and CDR2 YYNGEE. V dropped 2 bases and J dropped 1; count of bases not matched to a gene: 8. CDR3 length: 17 amino acids. This chain's CDR3 is CASSVSGQGGGTDTQYF. The DNA of the CDR3 is TGTGCCAGCAGCGTCTCGGGACAGGGCGGGGGCACAGATACGCAGTATTTT.

With regard to this clone: The sample carries other DNA sequences with the same CDR3. The chain employs TRBV18 and TRBJ2-2; D might be TRBD1 (5 bases). The V gene lost 3 bases and the J gene lost 0 bases, with 8 bases spanning the gap. Per the germline V gene, CDR1 is KGHSH and CDR2 is LQKENI. The CDR3 covers 15 residues. This chain's CDR3 is CASSPDRANTGELFF. The CDR3 DNA follows: TGTGCCAGCTCACCTGACAGAGCGAACACCGGGGAGCTGTTTTTT.

The chain has TRBV10-3 and TRBJ1-2; 9 bases map to TRBD1. Looked up from germline, CDR1 is ENHRY and CDR2 is SYGVKD. The V and J ends lost 4 bases and 5 bases, in that order; junction bases with no gene match: 5. The CDR3 spans 14 residues. The CDR3 here is CAISGRDRVYGYTF. CDR3 in DNA: TGTGCCATCAGTGGACGGGACAGGGTTTATGGCTACACCTTC.

V usage is TRBV19 and J usage is TRBJ1-3; 8 nucleotides agree with TRBD1. Trimming at V came to 4 bases and at J to 4 bases, leaving 9 bases not matched to a gene. The CDR3 sequence is 16 residues long. The germline V gene encodes CDR1 LNHDA and CDR2 SQIVND (reference sequence). The CDR3 loop reads CASSKPGQEIGNTIYF. CDR3 DNA sequence: TGTGCCAGTAGTAAACCGGGACAGGAGATCGGAAACACCATATATTTT.

Sample share makes this clone medium-sized (0.01 to 0.1%). This chain links TRBV19 with TRBJ2-7; a weak D match, TRBD1 (8 bases). The CDR3 sequence is 15 residues long. V dropped 7 bases and J dropped 7 bases, with 23 bases sitting between them. Looked up from germline, CDR1 is LNHDA and CDR2 is SQIVND (reference sequence). CDR3 protein: CASIDGTMGDREQYF. The CDR3 nucleotides read TGTGCCAGTATCGACGGGACTATGGGGGACAGGGAGCAGTACTTC.

This chain connects TRBV9 to TRBJ2-1; 7 positions match TRBD2. The germline CDR1 and CDR2 sequences are SGDLS and YYNGEE. V lost 0 bases, J lost 4 bases, and 4 bases stayed unmatched. The CDR3 has 15 amino acids. DNA of the CDR3: TGTGCCAGCAGCGTAGGGACTAGTTCTTACAATGAGCAGTTCTTC. Translated: CASSVGTSSYNEQFF.

This sequence joins TRBV15 and TRBJ1-4; perhaps TRBD1 as D (6 bases). The germline V gene has CDR1 LNHNV and CDR2 YYDKDF (reference sequence). CDR3 size: 14 residues. V was pared by 9 bases and J by 9 bases, with 20 bases between. DNA of the CDR3: TGTGCCACACTACAGGACAGTGGTCTTCAAAAACTGTTTTTT. It translates to CATLQDSGLQKLFF.

The genes are TRBV28 and TRBJ1-2, with 7 bases fitting TRBD1. Germline CDR1 reads MDHEN; CDR2 reads SYDVKM. V trimming: 2 bases; J trimming: 7 bases; junction bases outside the gene matches: 4. The CDR3 has 13 residues. CDR3 amino acids: CASSLTGAAGYTF. As DNA, the CDR3 is TGTGCCAGCAGTTTAACAGGGGCGGCTGGCTACACCTTC.

This chain joins TRBV6-5 and TRBJ2-2; D may be TRBD1 (6 bases). V was cut by 4 bases and J by 7 bases, with 16 bases left in between. This CDR3 has 15 residues. The germline gives CDR1 MNHEY, CDR2 SVGAGI. CDR3 region: CASSFGPGAIGELFF. The CDR3 region has the DNA TGTGCCAGCAGTTTTGGGCCAGGGGCGATCGGGGAGCTGTTTTTT.

The chain is built from TRBV6-2 or TRBV6-3 and TRBJ1-2; TRBD1 aligns across 7 bases. CDR3 length: 15 amino acids. V was clipped by 4 bases and J by 4 bases; unmatched bases: 9. CDR1 and CDR2 from the germline V gene are MNHEY and SVGEGT. The CDR3: CASSSNTGEGYGYTF. CDR3 bases: TGTGCCAGCAGTTCCAACACAGGGGAAGGCTATGGCTACACCTTC.

This chain joins TRBV7-8 and TRBJ1-1; possibly TRBD1 for D (6 bases). Germline lookup yields CDR1 SGHVS and CDR2 FQNEAQ. The CDR3 is made up of 13 amino acids. Trimming stripped 2 bases from V and 5 bases from J, with 9 bases between. The CDR3 nucleotides read TGTGCCAGCAGCTTAACAGGGAATACTGAAGCTTTCTTT. Protein sequence: CASSLTGNTEAFF.

V gene TRBV3-1 (or the pseudogene TRBV3-2) combines with J gene TRBJ2-1; D is unclear. The V end was cut by 4 bases, the J end by 8 bases, with 12 bases between. The CDR3 extends over 13 amino acids. Germline CDR1 and CDR2: LGHDT and YNNKEL (reference sequence). The CDR3 nucleotides are TGTGCCAGCAGCCCTACCCACCTATATGAGCAGTTCTTC. Protein product: CASSPTHLYEQFF.

The chain uses TRBV5-4 and TRBJ2-7; no firm D call. The CDR3 has 14 amino acids. Germline V CDR1 and CDR2: SGHNT, YYREEE (reference sequence). Trimming removed 2 bases at V and 2 bases at J, with 11 bases between. The chain's CDR3 is CASSLEDPTYEQYF. CDR3 nucleotide sequence: TGTGCCAGCAGCTTAGAGGATCCAACCTACGAGCAGTACTTC.

The V gene is TRBV30, the J gene TRBJ1-2; a possible D gene is TRBD1 (5 bases). The V end lost 0 bases, the J end lost 7 bases, and 15 bases lay between the germline ends. CDR3 length: 14 amino acids. Germline V gene sequence: CDR1 GTSNPN, CDR2 SVGIG (reference sequence). CDR3 nucleotide sequence: TGTGCCTGGAGTGTGGACCTCTTAAGGGGTGGCTACACCTTC. This gives the protein CAWSVDLLRGGYTF.

The V and J genes are TRBV14 and TRBJ2-3; the D is unclear. The length of the CDR3 is 15 residues. Germline V gene lookup returns CDR1 SGHDN and CDR2 FVKESK. V was shortened by 4 bases and J by 0 bases, with 11 bases between the two germline ends. CDR3 in amino acids: CASSPRHVSTDTQYF. The CDR3 region has the DNA TGTGCCAGCAGCCCGCGACACGTTAGCACAGATACGCAGTATTTT. The full variable domain, with the rest looked up from reference TRBV14 and TRBJ2-3, is EAGVTQFPSHSVIEKGQTVTLRCDPISGHDNLYWYRRVMGKEIKFLLHFVKESKQDESGMPNNRFLAERTGGTYSTLKVQPAELEDSGVYFCASSPRHVSTDTQYFGPGTRLTVL.

The rearrangement joins TRBV10-3 to TRBJ2-7, with D tentatively TRBD1 (6 bases). This CDR3 is 14 amino acids long. The V end was cut by 10 bases, the J end by 5 bases, with 21 bases between. Germline V gene data show CDR1 as ENHRY and CDR2 as SYGVKD. The CDR3 region is CATSRGTPSDEQYF. CDR3 nucleotide sequence: TGTGCCACAAGCAGAGGGACACCTTCAGACGAGCAGTACTTC.

The chain links TRBV6-5 to TRBJ2-7; D is unclear. This CDR3 spans 11 amino acids. Trimming pared 5 bases from V and 2 bases from J, leaving 4 bases between. The V gene's germline CDR1 is MNHEY and CDR2 SVGAGI. The CDR3 region has the DNA TGTGCCAGCAGTCCTCCCTACGAGCAGTACTTC. Translated: CASSPPYEQYF.

This rearrangement joins TRBV6-5 to TRBJ2-7; 7 bases align to TRBD1. Germline trimming cut 6 bases from V and 0 bases from J; bases unmatched to any gene: 8. The CDR3 is 15 amino acids. Germline V gene data show CDR1 as MNHEY and CDR2 as SVGAGI. The CDR3 here is CASRFGTDNSYEQYF. Written as DNA, the CDR3 is TGTGCCAGCAGATTTGGGACAGACAACTCCTACGAGCAGTACTTC.

The gene calls are TRBV11-2 and TRBJ2-7; 7 bases agree with TRBD2. The J segment lost 5 bases and the V segment lost 5 bases, leaving 6 bases of the junction unmatched. This CDR3 is 13 amino acids long. CDR1 is SGHAT, CDR2 FQNNGV, per germline. This CDR3 is CASSAGVKDEQYF. The CDR3 nucleotides are TGTGCCAGCAGCGCGGGGGTGAAGGACGAGCAGTACTTC.

The rearrangement joins TRBV19 to TRBJ1-6; 7 nucleotides line up with TRBD1. CDR3 length equals 15 residues. Germline CDR1 is LNHDA and CDR2 is SQIVND (reference sequence). V was clipped by 7 bases and J by 1 base; unmatched bases: 4. The CDR3 region has the DNA TGTGCCAGTACAGGGGGGAATTCCTATAATTCACCCCTCCACTTT. Residues: CASTGGNSYNSPLHF.

V usage is TRBV5-1 and J usage is TRBJ2-7; D remains unclear. This CDR3 spans 16 amino acids. From germline, CDR1 is SGHRS and CDR2 YFSETQ. V was shortened by 5 bases and J by 0 bases, with 18 bases between the two germline ends. The CDR3 coding sequence is TGCGCCAGCAGTCTTGTAGATTCTGTCGTCTCCTACGAGCAGTACTTC. Its translation: CASSLVDSVVSYEQYF. The full variable domain, with the rest looked up from reference TRBV5-1 and TRBJ2-7, is KAGVTQTPRYLIKTRGQQVTLSCSPISGHRSVSWYQQTPGQGLQFLFEYFSETQRNKGNFPGRFSGRQFSNSRSEMNVSTLELGDSALYLCASSLVDSVVSYEQYFGPGTRLTVT.

V gene TRBV6-5 combines with J gene TRBJ1-1, with D unresolved. CDR1 is MNHEY, CDR2 SVGAGI, per germline. V was shortened by 6 bases and J by 3 bases, with 14 bases between the two germline ends. The CDR3 length is 14 residues. CDR3: CASSLFGVDTEAFF. The CDR3 DNA reads TGTGCCAGCAGCCTTTTCGGGGTTGACACTGAAGCTTTCTTT.

This chain connects TRBV5-5 to TRBJ1-2; 7 nucleotides agree with TRBD1. V shed 2 bases and J 4 bases; nucleotides not matched to a gene: 5. Germline CDR1 is SGHKS and CDR2 is YYEKEE (reference sequence). The CDR3 extends over 14 amino acids. The CDR3 region has the DNA TGTGCCAGCAGCTTCACAGGGGCATTCTATGGCTACACCTTC. Translating it yields CASSFTGAFYGYTF.

This chain joins TRBV4-1 and TRBJ2-3; 12 bases map to TRBD1. This CDR3 has 15 residues. The germline V gene has CDR1 MGHRA and CDR2 YSYEKL. V dropped 5 bases and J dropped 2; count of bases not matched to a gene: 2. The DNA of the CDR3 is TGCGCCAGCAGCAGGGGACAGGGGGCCACAGATACGCAGTATTTT. It codes for CASSRGQGATDTQYF.